Listed below are T cell receptor beta chains from one sample, sequenced in a study of blood T cells in healthy people across ages. Each CDR3 protein gets one entry after TCRdb re-called the 5' RACE reads with MiXCR. The data show more than 800,000 distinct CDR3 sequences, 29% seen once. Input material: blood. Source of these receptors: a woman of 80 years or more in good health. Both conserved end residues are part of each CDR3. D genes are given only for firm matches. Clone size is given for some rows only: seen once, a few or many times, or a class if the clone is expanded.

>TRBJ2-3|TRBV7-2|TRBD2|many
CASSLVGGLAGGPRTDTQYF
TGTGCCAGCAGCTTAGTGGGTGGACTAGCGGGGGGCCCCCGCACAGATACGCAGTATTTT
>TRBJ1-2|TRBV6-1|.|few
CASSEVVVVGYTF
TGTGCCAGCAGTGAAGTTGTGGTGGTAGGCTACACCTTC
>TRBJ2-1|TRBV12-5|TRBD2|.
CASGLVDIAGRGEQFF
TGTGCTAGTGGTTTGGTAGATATAGCGGGCCGCGGTGAGCAGTTCTTC
>TRBJ2-5|TRBV20-1|TRBD1|few
CSANRGEETQYF
TGCAGTGCAAACAGGGGAGAAGAGACCCAGTACTTC
>TRBJ1-5|TRBV12-3/TRBV12-4|.|many
CASSLVSDQPQHF
TGTGCCAGCAGTTTAGTATCAGATCAGCCCCAGCATTTT
>TRBJ2-4|TRBV7-8|.|many
CASTLGLGNIQYF
TGTGCCAGCACTCTGGGGTTGGGAAACATTCAGTACTTC
>TRBJ2-3|TRBV19|TRBD1|once
CAGSIERTGSTDTQYF
TGTGCCGGTAGTATCGAGCGGACAGGGTCCACAGATACGCAGTATTTT
>TRBJ2-7|TRBV9|.|.
CVRVGTAGEQYF
TGTGTCAGGGTGGGGACAGCGGGGGAGCAGTACTTC
>TRBJ2-2|TRBV4-3|.|once
CASSPTPTGRRGELFF
TGCGCCAGCAGCCCCACCCCGACAGGGAGGAGGGGGGAGCTGTTTTTT
>TRBJ1-5|TRBV7-2|.|few
CASSLGAGINQPQHF
TGTGCCAGCAGCTTAGGTGCGGGGATCAATCAGCCCCAGCATTTT
>TRBJ2-7|TRBV7-7|.|.
CASSPGLGVDVEQYF
TGTGCTAGCAGCCCGGGACTGGGGGTAGATGTCGAGCAGTACTTC
>TRBJ2-7|TRBV7-2|.|many
CASNEMTGPSYEQYF
TGTGCCAGCAACGAGATGACAGGTCCCTCCTACGAGCAGTACTTC
>TRBJ2-1|TRBV4-1|.|many
CASSHEGTATFNEQFF
TGCGCCAGCAGCCACGAGGGCACCGCCACCTTCAATGAGCAGTTCTTC
>TRBJ1-2|TRBV7-2|TRBD1|many
CASRSGQDNYGYTF
TGTGCCAGCAGGTCCGGACAGGACAACTATGGCTACACCTTC
>TRBJ2-4|TRBV12-3/TRBV12-4|TRBD1|.
CASSLRGQVKNIQYF
TGTGCCAGCAGCCTCAGGGGGCAGGTCAAAAACATTCAGTACTTC
>TRBJ2-3|TRBV5-5|TRBD1|.
CASSWGTGSPDTQYF
TGTGCCAGCAGCTGGGGGACAGGGAGCCCAGATACGCAGTATTTT
>TRBJ2-3|TRBV18|TRBD2|few
CASLAGGSTDTQYF
TGTGCCAGCCTAGCGGGGGGGTCGACAGATACGCAGTATTTT
>TRBJ1-2|TRBV24-1|.|many
CATSDPKRIYGYTF
TGTGCCACCAGTGATCCGAAGAGGATCTATGGCTACACCTTC
>TRBJ1-3|TRBV28|TRBD1|.
CASRPGGSSGNTIYF
TGTGCCAGCAGACCAGGGGGGTCCTCTGGAAACACCATATATTTT
>TRBJ2-7|TRBV10-3|TRBD1|many
CAISDSGKGTGADYEQYF
TGTGCCATCAGTGACTCTGGAAAGGGGACAGGGGCCGATTACGAGCAGTACTTC
>TRBJ1-5|TRBV20-1|.|many
CSARDKTTGQPQHF
TGCAGTGCTAGAGATAAGACCACCGGGCAGCCCCAGCATTTT
>TRBJ1-5|TRBV15|.|.
CATSRDRGPSNQPQHF
TGTGCCACCAGCAGAGACAGGGGCCCAAGCAATCAGCCCCAGCATTTT
>TRBJ2-2|TRBV29-1|.|few
CSVGLYANTGELFF
TGCAGCGTTGGACTTTACGCGAACACCGGGGAGCTGTTTTTT
>TRBJ2-7|TRBV29-1|.|.
CSVEDPERGDYEQYF
TGCAGCGTTGAAGATCCAGAGAGGGGAGACTACGAGCAGTACTTC
>TRBJ2-3|TRBV12-3/TRBV12-4|TRBD1|many
CASSLYGTGTKDTQYF
TGTGCCAGCAGTCTATACGGGACAGGTACCAAAGATACGCAGTATTTT
>TRBJ2-1|TRBV28|.|.
CASSPYGDGIHSYNEQFF
TGTGCCAGCAGCCCCTATGGTGATGGGATACACTCCTACAATGAGCAGTTCTTC
>TRBJ1-6|TRBV19|TRBD1|.
CASSIRDRDNSPLHF
TGTGCCAGTAGTATTCGGGACAGGGATAATTCACCCCTCCACTTT
>TRBJ1-2|TRBV6-5|TRBD1|.
CASSYSEPGRGLYGYTF
TGTGCCAGCAGTTACTCTGAGCCGGGCAGGGGGCTCTATGGCTACACCTTC
>TRBJ2-1|TRBV20-1|TRBD2|many
CSARSGGAVDEQFF
TGCAGTGCTAGAAGCGGGGGGGCGGTCGATGAGCAGTTCTTC
>TRBJ1-1|TRBV20-1|.|few
CSARDSANTEAFF
TGCAGTGCTAGAGATTCGGCGAACACTGAAGCTTTCTTT
>TRBJ2-6|TRBV5-1|.|many
CASSYRTGGANVLTF
TGCGCCAGCAGCTACAGGACTGGTGGGGCCAACGTCCTGACTTTC
>TRBJ1-2|TRBV3-1|.|many
CASSQDLRVEGYTF
TGTGCCAGCAGCCAAGATCTCCGGGTAGAGGGCTACACCTTC
>TRBJ1-1|TRBV7-2|.|few
CASSLAVNLRALGTEAFF
TGTGCCAGCAGCTTAGCGGTCAACTTACGGGCGCTTGGGACTGAAGCTTTCTTT
>TRBJ1-4|TRBV11-2|.|.
CASSFRDANEKLFF
TGTGCCAGCAGCTTCCGGGACGCTAATGAAAAACTGTTTTTT
>TRBJ1-1|TRBV5-1|.|once
CASRPRFSNTEAFF
TGCGCCAGCCGGCCCAGGTTCAGCAACACTGAAGCTTTCTTT
>TRBJ1-1|TRBV7-2|.|many
CASSFTSGGTEAFF
TGTGCCAGCAGCTTCACGTCTGGGGGCACTGAAGCTTTCTTT
>TRBJ2-1|TRBV7-2|.|.
CASSRTTGAKYNEQFF
TGTGCCAGCAGCCGTACAACGGGGGCGAAGTACAATGAGCAGTTCTTC
>TRBJ1-5|TRBV20-1|.|.
CSAANQGDSNQPQHF
TGCAGTGCTGCAAACCAGGGAGACAGCAATCAGCCCCAGCATTTT
>TRBJ2-7|TRBV12-3/TRBV12-4|.|many
CASSHTGYEQYF
TGTGCCAGCAGCCATACAGGGTACGAGCAGTACTTC
>TRBJ1-2|TRBV7-2|.|.
CASSSRDGYGYTF
TGTGCCAGCAGCTCCAGGGATGGGTATGGCTACACCTTC
>TRBJ2-3|TRBV7-9|.|few
CASSLGGARTPSTDTQYF
TGTGCCAGCAGCTTAGGGGGGGCGAGGACTCCTAGCACAGATACGCAGTATTTT
>TRBJ2-1|TRBV10-3|TRBD2|.
CASRPAGTSGRGQFF
TGTGCAAGCAGGCCGGCCGGGACTAGCGGGAGAGGGCAGTTCTTC
>TRBJ1-2|TRBV12-3/TRBV12-4|TRBD1|many
CASSPTGGINYGYTF
TGTGCCAGCAGTCCGACAGGGGGAATTAACTATGGCTACACCTTC
>TRBJ2-5|TRBV24-1|TRBD2|many
CATSDYGTSGGAYREETQYF
TGTGCCACCAGTGATTATGGGACTAGCGGGGGGGCCTATAGAGAAGAGACCCAGTACTTC
>TRBJ1-2|TRBV6-6|TRBD1|.
CASRTPTGAGTNYGYTF
TGTGCCAGCAGGACCCCGACAGGGGCGGGAACTAACTATGGCTACACCTTC
>TRBJ2-7|TRBV6-2/TRBV6-3|.|many
CASSYPNYEQYF
TGTGCCAGCAGTTACCCAAACTACGAGCAGTACTTC
>TRBJ2-7|TRBV27|TRBD1|few
CASRPTGQFYEQYF
TGTGCCAGCAGGCCCACGGGACAGTTCTACGAGCAGTACTTC
>TRBJ1-2|TRBV5-6|.|.
CASGFLRGEWEGYTF
TGTGCCAGCGGTTTTTTGAGGGGCGAGTGGGAGGGCTACACCTTC
>TRBJ1-1|TRBV15|.|.
CATSRDKGVNTEAFF
TGTGCCACCAGCAGAGATAAAGGGGTAAACACTGAAGCTTTCTTT
>TRBJ2-1|TRBV11-2|.|many
CASRKTGLNNEQFF
TGTGCCAGCAGAAAGACCGGGCTTAACAATGAGCAGTTCTTC
>TRBJ1-5|TRBV5-1|TRBD1|few
CASREGAMGNQPQHF
TGCGCCAGCAGAGAGGGGGCGATGGGCAATCAGCCCCAGCATTTT
>TRBJ2-1|TRBV14|TRBD2|many
CASSQEISALAAPNEQFF
TGTGCCAGCAGCCAAGAAATTAGTGCACTAGCGGCACCTAATGAGCAGTTCTTC
>TRBJ2-5|TRBV28|TRBD2|many
CASKVPGGLAVLDQETQYF
TGTGCCAGCAAAGTTCCGGGGGGACTAGCGGTCCTCGATCAAGAGACCCAGTACTTC
>TRBJ1-6|TRBV28|.|few
CASSLYWTQRSPLHF
TGTGCCAGCAGTTTATACTGGACCCAGAGGTCACCCCTCCACTTT
>TRBJ2-5|TRBV25-1|.|many
CASSEWRGEETQYF
TGTGCCAGCAGTGAATGGAGGGGCGAAGAGACCCAGTACTTC
>TRBJ1-6|TRBV5-1|.|many
CASSLSGKSGSPLHF
TGCGCCAGCAGCTTGTCGGGAAAGAGTGGCTCACCCCTCCACTTT
>TRBJ2-1|TRBV5-1|.|.
CASSIRDYNEQFF
TGCGCCAGCAGCATACGTGACTACAATGAGCAGTTCTTC